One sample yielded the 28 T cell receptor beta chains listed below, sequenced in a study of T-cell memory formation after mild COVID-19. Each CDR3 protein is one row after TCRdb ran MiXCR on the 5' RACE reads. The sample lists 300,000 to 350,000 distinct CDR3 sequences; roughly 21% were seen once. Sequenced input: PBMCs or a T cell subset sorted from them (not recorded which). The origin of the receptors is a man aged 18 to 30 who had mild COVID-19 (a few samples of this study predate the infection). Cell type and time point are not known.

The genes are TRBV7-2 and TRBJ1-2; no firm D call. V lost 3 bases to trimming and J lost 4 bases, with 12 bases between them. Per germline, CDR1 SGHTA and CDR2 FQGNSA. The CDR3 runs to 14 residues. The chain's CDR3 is CASSFAGLSYGYTF. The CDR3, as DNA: TGTGCCAGCAGCTTTGCGGGATTGAGCTATGGCTACACCTTC.

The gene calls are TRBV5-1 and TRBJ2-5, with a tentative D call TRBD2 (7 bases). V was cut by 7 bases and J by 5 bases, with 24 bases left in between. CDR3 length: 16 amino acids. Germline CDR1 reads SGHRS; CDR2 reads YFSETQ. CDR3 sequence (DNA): TGCGCCAGCTCTCCCATCACGGGGGGCGGGCAGGAGACCCAGTACTTC. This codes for CASSPITGGGQETQYF.

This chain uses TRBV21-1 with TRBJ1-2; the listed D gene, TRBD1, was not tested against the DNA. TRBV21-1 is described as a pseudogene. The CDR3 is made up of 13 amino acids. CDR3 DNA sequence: TGTGCCAGCAGCGCGACAGGGATTGGCGGCTACACCTTC. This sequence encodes CASSATGIGGYTF.

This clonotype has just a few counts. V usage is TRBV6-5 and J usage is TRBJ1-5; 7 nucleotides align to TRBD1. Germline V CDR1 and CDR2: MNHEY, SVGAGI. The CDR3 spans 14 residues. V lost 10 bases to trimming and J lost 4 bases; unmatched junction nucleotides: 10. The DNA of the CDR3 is TGTGCCACCGGAACAGGGGTTGGAAATCAGCCCCAGCATTTT. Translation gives CATGTGVGNQPQHF.

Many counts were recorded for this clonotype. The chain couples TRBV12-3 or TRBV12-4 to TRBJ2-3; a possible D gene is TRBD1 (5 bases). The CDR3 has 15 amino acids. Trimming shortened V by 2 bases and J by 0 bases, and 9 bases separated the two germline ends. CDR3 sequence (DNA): TGTGCCAGCAGTTTACAGGGCCCTAGCACAGATACGCAGTATTTT. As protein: CASSLQGPSTDTQYF.

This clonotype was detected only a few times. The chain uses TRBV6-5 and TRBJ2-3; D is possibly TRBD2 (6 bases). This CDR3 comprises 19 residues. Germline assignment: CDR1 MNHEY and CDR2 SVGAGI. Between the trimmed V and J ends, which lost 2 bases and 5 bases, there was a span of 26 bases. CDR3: CASSYRRRTTGKRGDTQYF. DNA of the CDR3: TGTGCCAGCAGTTACCGCCGCCGGACTACGGGAAAAAGGGGAGATACGCAGTATTTT.

The CDR3 nucleotides read TGCGCCAGCAGCTTGGCCCAGAGGAGGGCCACAGATACGCAGTATTTT. Amino acids: CASSLAQRRATDTQYF. The rearrangement joins TRBV5-1 to TRBJ2-3; TRBD2 is a possible D gene (6 bases). Germline CDR1 and CDR2: SGHRS and YFSETQ. The germline V and J ends were trimmed by 0 bases and 2 bases, with 13 bases remaining between them. This CDR3 spans 16 amino acids.

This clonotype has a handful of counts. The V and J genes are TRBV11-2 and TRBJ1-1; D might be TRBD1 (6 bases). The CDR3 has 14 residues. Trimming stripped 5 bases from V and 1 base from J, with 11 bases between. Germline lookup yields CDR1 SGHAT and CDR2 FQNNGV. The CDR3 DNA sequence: TGTGCCAGCAGCGGGGGACATCGGAACACTGAAGCTTTCTTT. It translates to CASSGGHRNTEAFF.

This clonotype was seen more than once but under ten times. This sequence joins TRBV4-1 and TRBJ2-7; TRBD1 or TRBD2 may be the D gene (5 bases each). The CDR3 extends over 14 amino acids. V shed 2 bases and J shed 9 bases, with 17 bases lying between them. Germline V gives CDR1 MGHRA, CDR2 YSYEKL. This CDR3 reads CASSQTGRPYLQYF. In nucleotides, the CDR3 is TGCGCCAGCAGCCAAACGGGACGACCTTACTTGCAGTACTTC.

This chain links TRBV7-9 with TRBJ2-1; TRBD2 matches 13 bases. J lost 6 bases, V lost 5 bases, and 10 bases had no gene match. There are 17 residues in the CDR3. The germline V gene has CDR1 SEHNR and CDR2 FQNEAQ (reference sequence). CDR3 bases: TGTGCCAGCAGCCCTTTGGGGGGGACTAGCGGGGTCAATGAGCAGTTCTTC. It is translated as CASSPLGGTSGVNEQFF.

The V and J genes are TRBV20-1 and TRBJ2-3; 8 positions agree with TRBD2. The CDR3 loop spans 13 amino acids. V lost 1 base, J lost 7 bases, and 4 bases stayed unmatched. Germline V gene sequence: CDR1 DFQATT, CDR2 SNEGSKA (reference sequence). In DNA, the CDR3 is TGCAGTGCTAGAGCGGGGGGGGTGTATACGCAGTATTTT. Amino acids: CSARAGGVYTQYF.

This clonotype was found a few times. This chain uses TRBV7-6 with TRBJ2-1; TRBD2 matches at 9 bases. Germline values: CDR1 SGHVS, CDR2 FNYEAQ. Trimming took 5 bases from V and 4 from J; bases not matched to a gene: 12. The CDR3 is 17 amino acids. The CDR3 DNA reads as TGTGCCAGCAGCCCGGGACTAGCCAGGAGGAATTACAATGAGCAGTTCTTC. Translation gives CASSPGLARRNYNEQFF.

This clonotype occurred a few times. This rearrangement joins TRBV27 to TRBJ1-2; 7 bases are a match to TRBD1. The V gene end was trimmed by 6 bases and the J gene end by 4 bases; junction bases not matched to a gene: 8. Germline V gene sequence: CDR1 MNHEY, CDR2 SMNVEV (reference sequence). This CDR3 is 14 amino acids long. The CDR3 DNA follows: TGTGCCAGCAGATCCGCCGACAGGGTCTATGGCTACACCTTC. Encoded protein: CASRSADRVYGYTF.

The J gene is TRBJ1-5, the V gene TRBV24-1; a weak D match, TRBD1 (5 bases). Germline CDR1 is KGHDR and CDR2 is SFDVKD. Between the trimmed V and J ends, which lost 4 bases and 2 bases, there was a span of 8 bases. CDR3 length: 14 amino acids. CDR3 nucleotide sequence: TGTGCCACCAGTGAGGGGCGAGGCAATCAGCCCCAGCATTTT. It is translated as CATSEGRGNQPQHF.

CDR3: CATSDLRGPGGPYEQYF. In DNA form, the CDR3 reads TGTGCCACCAGTGATTTACGGGGGCCAGGGGGCCCCTACGAGCAGTACTTC. The chain uses TRBV24-1 and TRBJ2-7; 8 bases are shared with TRBD1. V was pared by 1 base and J by 2 bases, with 9 bases of the junction left unmatched. The CDR3 spans 17 residues. The germline CDR1 and CDR2 sequences are KGHDR and SFDVKD.

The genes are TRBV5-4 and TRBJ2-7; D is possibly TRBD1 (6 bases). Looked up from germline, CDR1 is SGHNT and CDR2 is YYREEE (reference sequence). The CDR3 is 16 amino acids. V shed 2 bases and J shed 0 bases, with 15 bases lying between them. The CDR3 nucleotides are TGTGCCAGCAGCTTAGATGCCGACAGGAGCTCCTACGAGCAGTACTTC. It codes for CASSLDADRSSYEQYF. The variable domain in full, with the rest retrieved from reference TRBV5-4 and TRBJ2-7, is ETGVTQSPTHLIKTRGQQVTLRCSSQSGHNTVSWYQQALGQGPQFIFQYYREEENGRGNFPPRFSGLQFPNYSSELNVNALELDDSALYLCASSLDADRSSYEQYFGPGTRLTVT.

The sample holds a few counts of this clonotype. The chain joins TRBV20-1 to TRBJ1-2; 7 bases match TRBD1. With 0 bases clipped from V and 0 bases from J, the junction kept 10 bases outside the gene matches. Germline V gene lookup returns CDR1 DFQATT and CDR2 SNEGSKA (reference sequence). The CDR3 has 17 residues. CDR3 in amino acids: CSARDWTGPQANYGYTF. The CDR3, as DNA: TGCAGTGCTAGAGATTGGACAGGCCCCCAAGCTAACTATGGCTACACCTTC.

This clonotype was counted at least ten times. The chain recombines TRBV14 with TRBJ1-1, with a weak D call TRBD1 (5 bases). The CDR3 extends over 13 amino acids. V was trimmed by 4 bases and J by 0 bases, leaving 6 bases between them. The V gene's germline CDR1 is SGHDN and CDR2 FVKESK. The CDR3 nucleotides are TGTGCCAGCAGCCGGGACCTGAACACTGAAGCTTTCTTT. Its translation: CASSRDLNTEAFF.

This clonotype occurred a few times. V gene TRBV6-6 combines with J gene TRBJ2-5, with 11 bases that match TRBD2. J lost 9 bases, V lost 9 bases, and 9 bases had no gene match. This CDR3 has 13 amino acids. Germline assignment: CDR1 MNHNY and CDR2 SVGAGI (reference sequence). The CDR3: CASLAGGSRAQYF. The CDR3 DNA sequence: TGTGCCAGTCTAGCGGGGGGCTCTCGGGCCCAGTACTTC.

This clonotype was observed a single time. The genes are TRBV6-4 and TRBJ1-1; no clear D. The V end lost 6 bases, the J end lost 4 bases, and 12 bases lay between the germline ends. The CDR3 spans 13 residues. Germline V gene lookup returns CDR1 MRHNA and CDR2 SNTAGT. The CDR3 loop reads CASSEWAGTEAFF. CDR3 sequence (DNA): TGTGCCAGCAGCGAGTGGGCAGGCACTGAAGCTTTCTTT.

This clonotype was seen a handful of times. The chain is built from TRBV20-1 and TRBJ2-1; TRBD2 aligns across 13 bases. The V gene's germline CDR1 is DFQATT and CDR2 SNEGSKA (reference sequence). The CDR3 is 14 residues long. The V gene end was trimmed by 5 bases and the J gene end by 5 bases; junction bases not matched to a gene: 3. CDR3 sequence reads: CSAPTSGGDNEQFF. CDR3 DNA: TGCAGTGCTCCAACTAGCGGGGGGGACAATGAGCAGTTCTTC.

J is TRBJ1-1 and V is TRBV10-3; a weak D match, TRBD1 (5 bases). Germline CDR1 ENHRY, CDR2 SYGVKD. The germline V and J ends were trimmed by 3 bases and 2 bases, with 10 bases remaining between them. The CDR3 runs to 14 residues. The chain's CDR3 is CAISDRDRNTEAFF. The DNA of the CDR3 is TGTGCCATCAGTGATAGAGACAGAAACACTGAAGCTTTCTTT.

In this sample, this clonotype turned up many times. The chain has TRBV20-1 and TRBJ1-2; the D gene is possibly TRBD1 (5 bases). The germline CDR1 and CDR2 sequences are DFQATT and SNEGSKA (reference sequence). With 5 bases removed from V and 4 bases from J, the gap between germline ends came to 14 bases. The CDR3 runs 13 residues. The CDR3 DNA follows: TGCAGTGCTTGCCCCCCGGGACTCTATGGCTACACCTTC. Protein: CSACPPGLYGYTF.

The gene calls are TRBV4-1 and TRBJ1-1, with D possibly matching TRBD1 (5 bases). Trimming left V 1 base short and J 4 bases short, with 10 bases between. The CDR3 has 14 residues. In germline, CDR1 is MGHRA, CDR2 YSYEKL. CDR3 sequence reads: CASSQVGRATEAFF. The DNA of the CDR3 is TGCGCCAGCAGCCAAGTGGGCAGGGCCACTGAAGCTTTCTTT.

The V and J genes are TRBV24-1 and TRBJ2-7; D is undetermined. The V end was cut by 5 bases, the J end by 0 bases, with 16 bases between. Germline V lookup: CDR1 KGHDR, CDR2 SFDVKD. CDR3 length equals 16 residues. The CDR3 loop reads CATSVPLTPSSYEQYV. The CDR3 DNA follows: TGTGCCACCAGTGTCCCTCTTACACCGAGCTCCTACGAGCAGTACGTC.

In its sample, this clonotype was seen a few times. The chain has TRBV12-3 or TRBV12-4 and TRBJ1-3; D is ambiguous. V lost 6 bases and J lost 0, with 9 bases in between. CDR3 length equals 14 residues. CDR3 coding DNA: TGTGCCAGCAGCCCCGATCGCTCTGGAAACACCATATATTTT. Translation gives CASSPDRSGNTIYF.

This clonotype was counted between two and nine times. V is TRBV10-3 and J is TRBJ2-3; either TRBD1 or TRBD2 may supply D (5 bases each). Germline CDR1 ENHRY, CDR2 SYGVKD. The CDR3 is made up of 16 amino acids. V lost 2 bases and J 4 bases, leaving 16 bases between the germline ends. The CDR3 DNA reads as TGTGCCATCAGTGAGACCGAGAGGGGAGAGGCAGATACGCAGTATTTT. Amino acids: CAISETERGEADTQYF.

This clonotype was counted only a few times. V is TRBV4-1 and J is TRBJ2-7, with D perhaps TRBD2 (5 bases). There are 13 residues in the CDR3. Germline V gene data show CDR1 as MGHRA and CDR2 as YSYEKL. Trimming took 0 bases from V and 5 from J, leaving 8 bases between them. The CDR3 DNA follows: TGCGCCAGCAGCCAAGATCGGAGGAACGAGCAGTACTTC. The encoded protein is CASSQDRRNEQYF.